The 15 T cell receptor beta chains in this list originate from one sample, sequenced in a study of T cells in Graves' hyperthyroidism and ophthalmopathy. TCR beta CDR3 regions were amplified from RNA transcripts. TCR CDR3 underwent first-round RT-PCR with the HTBI primer set. TCRdb itself ran the multiplex PCR reads through MiXCR, one entry per CDR3 protein. The sample contains about 540,000 distinct CDR3 sequences, 40% to 55% of which appear only once. The sample consisted of peripheral blood or thyroid tissue (not recorded which). The receptors were gathered from a woman under 30 with Graves' hyperthyroidism.

This clonotype was counted a few times. The chain carries TRBV11-1 and TRBJ2-5, with a possible D match to TRBD2 (6 bases). CDR1 is SGHAT, CDR2 FQDESV, per germline (reference sequence). This CDR3 contains 17 residues. Between the trimmed V and J ends, which lost 3 bases and 5 bases, there was a span of 22 bases. The DNA for the CDR3 is TGTGCCAGCAGCTTTCCAATTAATCTTAGGAGGGAGGAGACCCAGTACTTC. This encodes CASSFPINLRREETQYF.

A note on this clonotype: A much larger clone differs from this one at a single base, so this may be a read error. The genes are TRBV7-2 and TRBJ2-7; TRBD1 matches 8 bases. Germline values: CDR1 SGHTA, CDR2 FQGNSA. V was pared by 5 bases and J by 2 bases, with 8 bases of the junction left unmatched. This CDR3 is built from 15 residues. The CDR3 here is CASSGGTGGTYEQYF. As DNA, the CDR3 is TGTGCCAGCAGCGGGGGGACAGGAGGAACCTACGAGCAGTACTTC.

This clonotype was detected ten times or more. The rearrangement links TRBV7-6 to TRBJ1-6; 7 positions match TRBD1. There are 14 residues in the CDR3. The germline V gene encodes CDR1 SGHVS and CDR2 FNYEAQ. V lost 2 bases to trimming and J lost 9 bases; unmatched junction nucleotides: 4. CDR3 coding DNA: TGTGCCAGCAGCTTATCACAGGGGTCTTCACCCCTCCACTTT. Its protein is CASSLSQGSSPLHF. The full variable domain, its missing parts supplied by reference TRBV7-6 and TRBJ1-6, is GAGVSQSPRYKVTKRGQDVALRCDPISGHVSLYWYRQALGQGPEFLTYFNYEAQQDKSGLPNDRFSAERPEGSISTLTIQRTEQRDSAMYRCASSLSQGSSPLHFGNGTRLTVT.

This chain links TRBV29-1 with TRBJ1-2; D is undetermined. The CDR3 spans 13 residues. Germline values: CDR1 SQVTM, CDR2 ANQGSEA. The V end lost 3 bases, the J end lost 2 bases, and 10 bases lay between the germline ends. CDR3: CSVDSGVNYGYTF. DNA for the CDR3: TGCAGCGTTGACAGCGGGGTGAACTATGGCTACACCTTC.

This clonotype showed up just a few times. The chain employs TRBV2 and TRBJ2-2, with 10 bases fitting TRBD2. The V gene's germline CDR1 is SNHLY and CDR2 FYNNEI. Trimming removed 7 bases from V and 4 bases from J; junction bases left unmatched: 9. There are 16 residues in the CDR3. The CDR3 DNA is TGTGCCAGCAAGGGCACTAGCGGGACGAGCACCGGGGAGCTGTTTTTT. Residues: CASKGTSGTSTGELFF. Complete variable domain (other parts from reference TRBV2 and TRBJ2-2): EPEVTQTPSHQVTQMGQEVILRCVPISNHLYFYWYRQILGQKVEFLVSFYNNEISEKSEIFDDQFSVERPDGSNFTLKIRSTKLEDSAMYFCASKGTSGTSTGELFFGEGSRLTVL.

The CDR3 reads CATSDRDYQPQHF. The DNA of the CDR3 is TGTGCCACCAGCGACAGGGATTATCAGCCCCAGCATTTT. V is TRBV24-1 and J is TRBJ1-5, with TRBD1 matching 7 bases. Unmatched junction bases numbered 4, after V lost 7 bases and J lost 5 bases. The CDR3 has 13 amino acids. CDR1 is KGHDR, CDR2 SFDVKD, per germline.

Notes on this clonotype: A read error may be the cause here, since a much bigger clone is one base away. The V gene is TRBV20-1, the J gene TRBJ2-5; D is uncertain. The CDR3 extends over 13 amino acids. Trimming pared 6 bases from V and 7 bases from J, leaving 18 bases between. Germline CDR1 is DFQATT and CDR2 is SNEGSKA (reference sequence). For the CDR3, the DNA is TGCAGTGCACCCGACACCTATTTGGGGACCCAGTACTTC. It translates to CSAPDTYLGTQYF.

This clonotype was seen more than once but under ten times. The genes are TRBV7-8 and TRBJ2-2; no clear D gene. Germline lookup yields CDR1 SGHVS and CDR2 FQNEAQ. V shed 5 bases and J shed 6 bases, with 7 bases lying between them. The CDR3 contains 12 residues. The CDR3 region has the DNA TGTGCCAGCAGCCGAGTTGCCGGGGAGCTGTTTTTT. It encodes CASSRVAGELFF.

The rearrangement joins TRBV5-1 to TRBJ2-2; 13 nucleotides match TRBD2. The CDR3 totals 16 residues. V was pared by 4 bases and J by 5 bases, with 5 bases of the junction left unmatched. CDR1 and CDR2 (germline): SGHRS, YFSETQ. CDR3 nucleotides: TGCGCCAGCAGCATCGGGACTAGCGGGAAAACCGGGGAGCTGTTTTTT. Residues: CASSIGTSGKTGELFF.

The V gene is TRBV20-1, the J gene TRBJ1-6, with 9 bases identical to TRBD1. Germline V gene sequence: CDR1 DFQATT, CDR2 SNEGSKA (reference sequence). The V and J ends lost 6 bases and 9 bases, in that order; junction bases with no gene match: 6. This CDR3 has 13 amino acids. Here the CDR3 DNA reads TGCAGTGCAAGGGGACAGGGTGGTTCACCCCTCCACTTT. Its protein is CSARGQGGSPLHF.

By sample share, this clonotype is medium-sized (0.01 to 0.1%). This rearrangement joins TRBV29-1 to TRBJ1-1, with D perhaps TRBD1 (5 bases). Trimming shortened V by 7 bases and J by 4 bases, and 13 bases separated the two germline ends. The CDR3 sequence is 12 residues long. Looked up from germline, CDR1 is SQVTM and CDR2 is ANQGSEA. CDR3 region: CSGEQVLTEAFF. Written as DNA, the CDR3 is TGCAGCGGAGAACAGGTCCTCACTGAAGCTTTCTTT.

This clonotype was detected once. One base away lies a much larger clone, so this may be a sequencing read error. This chain links TRBV7-6 with TRBJ2-5; a weak D match, TRBD2 (6 bases). The CDR3 is 12 amino acids. The V and J ends lost 5 bases and 4 bases respectively, with 8 bases between them. The germline gives CDR1 SGHVS, CDR2 FNYEAQ. Written as DNA, the CDR3 is TGTGCCAGCAGCCACGGGAGAGAGACCCAGTACTTC. Translation gives CASSHGRETQYF.

This chain links TRBV24-1 with TRBJ2-5, with a tentative D call TRBD1 (5 bases). Germline values: CDR1 KGHDR, CDR2 SFDVKD. CDR3 size: 16 residues. The V end was cut by 5 bases, the J end by 0 bases, with 15 bases between. Here the CDR3 DNA reads TGTGCCACCAGTGGTGGCTCTGGGGCCTACCAAGAGACCCAGTACTTC. Its translation is CATSGGSGAYQETQYF.

The genes are TRBV7-9 and TRBJ2-7; TRBD2 agrees at 10 bases. CDR3 length: 16 amino acids. Trimming at V came to 5 bases and at J to 5 bases, leaving 12 bases not matched to a gene. Germline V lookup: CDR1 SEHNR, CDR2 FQNEAQ (reference sequence). The CDR3: CASSAPGVAGGHEQYF. CDR3 coding DNA: TGTGCCAGCAGCGCCCCCGGGGTAGCGGGAGGTCACGAGCAGTACTTC.

The rearrangement links TRBV7-9 to TRBJ1-1; the D gene is possibly TRBD1 (5 bases). The V end was cut by 2 bases, the J end by 0 bases, with 10 bases between. Germline V CDR1 and CDR2: SEHNR, FQNEAQ (reference sequence). This CDR3 has 15 amino acids. The CDR3 nucleotides are TGTGCCAGCAGCTTATTCGACAGCCTGAACACTGAAGCTTTCTTT. Its translation: CASSLFDSLNTEAFF. Combining the CDR3 with reference TRBV7-9 and TRBJ1-1 gives the whole variable domain DTGVSQNPRHKITKRGQNVTFRCDPISEHNRLYWYRQTLGQGPEFLTYFQNEAQLEKSRLLSDRFSAERPKGSFSTLEIQRTEQGDSAMYLCASSLFDSLNTEAFFGQGTRLTVV.